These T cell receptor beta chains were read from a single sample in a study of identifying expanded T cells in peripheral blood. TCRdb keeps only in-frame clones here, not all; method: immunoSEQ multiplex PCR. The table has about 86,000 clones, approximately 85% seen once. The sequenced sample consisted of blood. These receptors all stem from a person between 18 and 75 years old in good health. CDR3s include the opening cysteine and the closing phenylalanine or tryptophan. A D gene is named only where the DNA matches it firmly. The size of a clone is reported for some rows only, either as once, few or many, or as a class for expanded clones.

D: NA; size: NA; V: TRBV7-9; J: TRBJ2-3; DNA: TGTGCCAGCAGTTCACAGGGATGGGGCACAGATACGCAGTATTTT; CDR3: CASSSQGWGTDTQYF
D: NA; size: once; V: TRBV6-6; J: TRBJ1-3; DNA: TGTGCCAGCAGTTACTCGAATGGTTTCACCATATATTTT; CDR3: CASSYSNGFTIYF
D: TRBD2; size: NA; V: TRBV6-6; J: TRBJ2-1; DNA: TGTGCCAGCAGCAAGCCGCAAGGGACTAGCGGGGGGTTGCTGTTCTTC; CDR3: CASSKPQGTSGGLLFF
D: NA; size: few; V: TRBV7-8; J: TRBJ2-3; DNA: TGTGCCAGCAGCCTAGATCCAGGCCTCTTTTTGCCGCAGTATTTT; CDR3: CASSLDPGLFLPQYF
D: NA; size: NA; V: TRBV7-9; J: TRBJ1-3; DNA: TGTGCCAGCAGTCACATATATATCTCTGGAAACACCATATATTTT; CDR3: CASSHIYISGNTIYF
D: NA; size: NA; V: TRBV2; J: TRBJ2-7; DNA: TGTGCCACTCAGGAGGGTTTATACGAGCAGTACTTC; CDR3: CATQEGLYEQYF
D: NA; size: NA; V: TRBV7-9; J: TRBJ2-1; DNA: TGTGCCAGCAGCTTGGCGCGGGGGCCGGGCCCCAATGAGCAGTTCTTC; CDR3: CASSLARGPGPNEQFF
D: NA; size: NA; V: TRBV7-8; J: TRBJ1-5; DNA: TGTGCCAGCAGCTTAGGGGGGGTGGGGCCCCAGCATTTT; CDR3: CASSLGGVGPQHF
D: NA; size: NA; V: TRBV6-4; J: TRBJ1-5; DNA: TGTGCCAGCAGTTCGGATAGCAATCAGCCCCAGCATTTT; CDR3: CASSSDSNQPQHF
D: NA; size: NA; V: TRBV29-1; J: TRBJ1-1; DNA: TGCAGCGTTGCGACGGTTGGGATGGCTGAAGCTTTCTTT; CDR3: CSVATVGMAEAFF
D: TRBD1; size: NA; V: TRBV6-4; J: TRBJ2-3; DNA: TGTGCCAGCAGTGCGACAGGGACAGATACGCAGTATTTT; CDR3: CASSATGTDTQYF
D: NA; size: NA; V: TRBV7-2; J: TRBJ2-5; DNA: TGTGCCAGCAGCATCCCCGGGAAGGGGCCCCAAGAGACCCAGTACTTC; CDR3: CASSIPGKGPQETQYF
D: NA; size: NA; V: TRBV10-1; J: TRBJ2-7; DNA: TGCGCCAGCCCCAGGTCCCACGAGCAGTACTTC; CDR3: CASPRSHEQYF
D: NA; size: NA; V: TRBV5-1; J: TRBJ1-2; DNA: TGCGCCAGCAGCTTGGAGGACAGTAACTATGGCTACACCTTC; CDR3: CASSLEDSNYGYTF
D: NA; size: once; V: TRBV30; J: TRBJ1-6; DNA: TGTGCCTGGAGTGTACAGGCAGGGCTTTCACCCCTCCACTTT; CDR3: CAWSVQAGLSPLHF
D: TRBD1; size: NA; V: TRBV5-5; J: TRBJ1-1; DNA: TGTGCCAGCAGCCCCCGGACAGGCGCTCTCTTTTACACTGAAGCTTTCTTT; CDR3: CASSPRTGALFYTEAFF
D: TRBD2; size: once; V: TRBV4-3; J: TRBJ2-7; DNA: TGCGCCAGCAGCCAAGAGGCGGGGGAGTTCTACGAGCAGTACTTC; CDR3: CASSQEAGEFYEQYF
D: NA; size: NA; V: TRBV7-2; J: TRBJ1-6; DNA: TGTGCCAGCAGCCCGGACTTCGTTAATTCACCCCTCCACTTT; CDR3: CASSPDFVNSPLHF
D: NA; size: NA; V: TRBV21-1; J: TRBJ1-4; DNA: TGTGCCAGCAGCATACACCGGGACAGGGAGAGTTTTAATGAAAAACTGTTTTTT; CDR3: CASSIHRDRESFNEKLFF
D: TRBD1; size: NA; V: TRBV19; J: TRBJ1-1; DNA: TGTGCCAGTAGTAAACAGGGGGTAGCCACTGAAGCTTTCTTT; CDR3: CASSKQGVATEAFF
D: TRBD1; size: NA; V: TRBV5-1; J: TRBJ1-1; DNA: TGCGCCAGCAGCTTGGACAGGGGCACTGAAGCTTTCTTT; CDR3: CASSLDRGTEAFF
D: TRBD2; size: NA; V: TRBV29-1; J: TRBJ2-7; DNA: TGCAGCGTAAGCGGGGGTCTCTACGAGCAGTACTTC; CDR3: CSVSGGLYEQYF
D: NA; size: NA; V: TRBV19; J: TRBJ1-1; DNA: TGTGCCAGCCGGAAAAGCCACAGGGAATACCCAACCCTGAACACTGAAGCTTTCTTT; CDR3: CASRKSHREYPTLNTEAFF
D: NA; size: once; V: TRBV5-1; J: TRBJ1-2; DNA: TGCGCCAGCAGCTTGGAAGGCCCAAACTATGGCTACACCTTC; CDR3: CASSLEGPNYGYTF
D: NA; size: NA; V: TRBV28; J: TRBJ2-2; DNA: TGTGCCAGCACGAGGGACACCGGGGAGCTGTTTTTT; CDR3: CASTRDTGELFF
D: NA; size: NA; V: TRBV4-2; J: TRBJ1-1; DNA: TGTGCCAGCAGCCAAGATTCCGGGGGGGACACTGAAGCTTTCTTT; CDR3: CASSQDSGGDTEAFF
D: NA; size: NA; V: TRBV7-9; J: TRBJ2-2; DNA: TGTGCCAGCAGCTTAGGGCAGGGGATTAACACCGGGGAGCTGTTTTTT; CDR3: CASSLGQGINTGELFF
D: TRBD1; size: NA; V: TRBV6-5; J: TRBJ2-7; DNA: TGTGCCAGCAGTTGGCGGACAGGGCGTGAGCAGTACTTC; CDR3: CASSWRTGREQYF
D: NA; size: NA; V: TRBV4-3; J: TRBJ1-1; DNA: TGCGCCAGCAGCCAGTATATTTACGGGGGGACTGAAGCTTTCTTT; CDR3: CASSQYIYGGTEAFF
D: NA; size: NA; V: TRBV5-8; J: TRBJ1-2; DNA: TGTGCCAGCTCCCAAACAGGGCTCTATGGCTACACCTTC; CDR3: CASSQTGLYGYTF
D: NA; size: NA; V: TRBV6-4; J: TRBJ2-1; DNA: TGTGCCAGCAGTGACTACGGCATGCGGGGGCTTTTCAACAATGAGCAGTTCTTC; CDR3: CASSDYGMRGLFNNEQFF
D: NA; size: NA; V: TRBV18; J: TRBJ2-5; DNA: TGTGCCAGCTCACCACGAACAACGTACCAAGAGACCCAGTACTTC; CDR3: CASSPRTTYQETQYF
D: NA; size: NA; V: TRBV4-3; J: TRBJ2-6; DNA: TGCGCCAGCAGCCAAGGCGTATTCTCTGGGGCCAACGTCCTGACTTTC; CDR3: CASSQGVFSGANVLTF
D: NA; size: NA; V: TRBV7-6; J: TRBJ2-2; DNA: TGTGCCAGCAGCTTAGATAGGGTCGGGGAGCTGTTTTTT; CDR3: CASSLDRVGELFF
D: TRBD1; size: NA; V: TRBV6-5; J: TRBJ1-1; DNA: TGTGCCAGCAGTTCCCGGACAGGGTGGGTGAACACTGAAGCTTTCTTT; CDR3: CASSSRTGWVNTEAFF
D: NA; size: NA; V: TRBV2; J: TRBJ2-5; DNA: TGTGCCAGCAGTGTAGAGACCCAGTACTTC; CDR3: CASSVETQYF
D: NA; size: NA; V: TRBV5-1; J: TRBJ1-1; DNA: TGCGCCAGCAGCTTCGGGACATTTGAGCAAGCTTTCTTT; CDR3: CASSFGTFEQAFF
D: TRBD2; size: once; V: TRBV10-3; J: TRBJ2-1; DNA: TGTGCCATCAGTGCTTACCGGGGGGGCGAACATGTTGAGCAGTTCTTC; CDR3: CAISAYRGGEHVEQFF
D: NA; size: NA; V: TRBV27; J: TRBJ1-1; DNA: TGTGCCAGCAGTTTGAACGGACCGAACACTGAAGCTTTCTTT; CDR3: CASSLNGPNTEAFF
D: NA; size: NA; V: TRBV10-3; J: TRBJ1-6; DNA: TGTGCCATCAGTGAAGGAAGTGGGGGTCCGGGTGCTAAACCCCTCCACTTT; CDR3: CAISEGSGGPGAKPLHF
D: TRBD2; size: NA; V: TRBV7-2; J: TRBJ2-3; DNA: TGTGCCAGCAGACCCCCTAGCGGGGGATGGGCAGATACGCAGTATTTT; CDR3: CASRPPSGGWADTQYF
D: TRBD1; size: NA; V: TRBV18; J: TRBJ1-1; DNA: TGTGCCAGCTCAAGCTCACAGGGGACCACTGAAGCTTTCTTT; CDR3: CASSSSQGTTEAFF
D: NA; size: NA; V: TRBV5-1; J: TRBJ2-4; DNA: TGCGCCAGCAGCTTGGCCATTCAGGGGACCAAAAACATTCAGTACTTC; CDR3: CASSLAIQGTKNIQYF
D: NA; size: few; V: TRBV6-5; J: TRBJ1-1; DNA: TGTGCCAGCAGTTTAGTGACTGAAGCTTTCTTT; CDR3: CASSLVTEAFF
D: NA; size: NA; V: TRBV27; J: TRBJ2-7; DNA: TGTGCCAGCAGTTTAACGGTCCAGGGCACCTACGAGCAGTACTTC; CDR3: CASSLTVQGTYEQYF
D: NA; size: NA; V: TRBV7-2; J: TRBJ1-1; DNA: TGTGCCAGCAGCCTGACAGCGACCAACACTGAAGCTTTCTTT; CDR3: CASSLTATNTEAFF
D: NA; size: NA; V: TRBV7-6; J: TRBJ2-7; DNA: TGTGCCAGCGCTAAAGACACGGGTTTTACCTACGAGCAGTACTTC; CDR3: CASAKDTGFTYEQYF
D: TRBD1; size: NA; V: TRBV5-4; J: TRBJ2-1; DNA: TGTGCCAGCGGCCGTCCGGGACAGGGGGCGCAGGCGTCCTACAATGAGCAGTTCTTC; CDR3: CASGRPGQGAQASYNEQFF
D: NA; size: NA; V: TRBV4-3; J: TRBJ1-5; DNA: TGCGCCAGCAGCCAAGAGATAGGGCAGCTCAATCAGCCCCAGCATTTT; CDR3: CASSQEIGQLNQPQHF
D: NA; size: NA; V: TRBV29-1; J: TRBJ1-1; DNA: TGCAGCGTCTACCATTCTAATGAAGCTTTCTTT; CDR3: CSVYHSNEAFF
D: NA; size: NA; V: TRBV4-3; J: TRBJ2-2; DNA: TGCGCCAGCAGCCAAGAACCCCACGGCAGCCGAGGCGGGGAGCTGTTTTTT; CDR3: CASSQEPHGSRGGELFF
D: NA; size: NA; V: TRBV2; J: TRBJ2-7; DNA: TGTGCCAGCACAGGGGAGTACGAGCAGTACTTC; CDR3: CASTGEYEQYF
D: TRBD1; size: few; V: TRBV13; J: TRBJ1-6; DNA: TGTGCCAGCAGCTTTGGACAGGGACGTTCACCCCTCCACTTT; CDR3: CASSFGQGRSPLHF
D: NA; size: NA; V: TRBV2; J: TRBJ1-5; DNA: TGTGCCAGCAGTGAATCGTTGGCAGGGCGGCAGCCCCAGCATTTT; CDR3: CASSESLAGRQPQHF